Given below is one T cell receptor (beta chain) in context. The data were obtained in a study of T cell changes during pregnancy in multiple sclerosis. The protocol was immunoSEQ multiplex PCR, while the TCRdb copy is restricted to in-frame clones and leaves out a portion. Of some 24,000 clones in the sample, roughly 90% were seen once. From germline, CDR1 is MNHEY and CDR2 SMNVEV (reference sequence). V was trimmed by 6 bases and J by 3 bases, leaving 9 bases between them. This CDR3 region has 12 residues. Sequenced here: CD8+ T cells from peripheral blood mononuclear cells, sampled in the third trimester of pregnancy. The V gene is TRBV27, the J gene TRBJ2-7; D is perhaps TRBD1 (6 bases). The receptor comes from a female donor in good health, enrolled as a control in a pregnancy study. In DNA, the CDR3 is TGTGCCAGCAGCGAGACAGGCTACGAGCAGTACTTC. Protein sequence: CASSETGYEQYF.